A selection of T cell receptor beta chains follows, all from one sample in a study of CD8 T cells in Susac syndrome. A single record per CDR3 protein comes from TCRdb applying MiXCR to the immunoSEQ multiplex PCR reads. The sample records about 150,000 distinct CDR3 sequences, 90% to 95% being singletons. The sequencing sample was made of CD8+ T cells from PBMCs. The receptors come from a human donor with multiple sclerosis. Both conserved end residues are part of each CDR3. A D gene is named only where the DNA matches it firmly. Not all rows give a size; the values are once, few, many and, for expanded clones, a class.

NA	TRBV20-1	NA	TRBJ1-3	TGCAGTGCTAGAGATCCTATAAACACCATATATTTT	CSARDPINTIYF
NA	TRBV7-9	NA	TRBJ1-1	TGTGCCAGCAGCTTATTCGGGGCTTTCTTT	CASSLFGAFF
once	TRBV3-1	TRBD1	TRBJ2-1	TGTGCCACAAGGACAGGAAATGACGGGAAACACAATGAGCAGTTCTTC	CATRTGNDGKHNEQFF
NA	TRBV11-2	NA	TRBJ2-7	TGTGCCAGCAGCTTAGGGGCCGTCTACGAGCAGTACTTC	CASSLGAVYEQYF
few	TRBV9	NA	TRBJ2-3	TGTGCCAGCAGCGCGACGCCAGATACGCAGTATTTT	CASSATPDTQYF
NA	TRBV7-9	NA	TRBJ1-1	TGTGCCAGCAGCTTAGTCCTTGGGTGGCCTGAAGCTTTCTTT	CASSLVLGWPEAFF
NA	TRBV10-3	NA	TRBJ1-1	TGTGCCATCAGTGAGTCGACGAGGAGCTTGAACACTGAAGCTTTCTTT	CAISESTRSLNTEAFF
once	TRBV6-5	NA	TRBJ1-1	TGTGCCAGCGCCCGACAGAAGTATAACACTGAAGCTTTCTTT	CASARQKYNTEAFF
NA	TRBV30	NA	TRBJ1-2	TGTGCCTGGAAACAGGAGGGATATGTGTGGACCTTC	CAWKQEGYVWTF
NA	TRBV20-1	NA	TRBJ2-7	TGCAGTGCTAGAGATGCTCGCAGGGGCTACGAGCAGTACTTC	CSARDARRGYEQYF
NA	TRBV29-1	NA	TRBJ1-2	TGCAGCGTTGTTTGGAGGGATGGCTACACCTTC	CSVVWRDGYTF
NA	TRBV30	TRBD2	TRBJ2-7	TGTGCCTGGAGAGGCGGGGGGCCCTACGAGCAGTACTTC	CAWRGGGPYEQYF
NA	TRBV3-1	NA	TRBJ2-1	TGTGCCAGCAGCCCAGGCGTCCCGGACAGCTACAATGAGCAGTTCTTC	CASSPGVPDSYNEQFF
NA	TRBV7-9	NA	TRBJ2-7	TGTGCCAGCAGCTCGTCGCCTTACGAGCAGTACTTC	CASSSSPYEQYF
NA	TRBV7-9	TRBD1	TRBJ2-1	TGTGCCAGCAGCTTCCCGGGACAGGGGCTCAATGAGCAGTTCTTC	CASSFPGQGLNEQFF
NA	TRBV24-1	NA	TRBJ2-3	TGTGCCACCAGTGATTTACGAGGCGTTCAAGATACGCAGTATTTT	CATSDLRGVQDTQYF
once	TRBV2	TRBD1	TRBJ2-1	TGTGCCAGCCCGGGAGGACAGGGGGGCAATGAGCAGTTCTTC	CASPGGQGGNEQFF
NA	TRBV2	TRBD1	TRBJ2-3	TGTGCCAGCAGTGAGGGGACAGCCAGCACAGATACGCAGTATTTT	CASSEGTASTDTQYF
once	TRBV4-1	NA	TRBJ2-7	TGCGCCAGCAGCCAATTCATGGGCTCTTACGAGCAGTACTTC	CASSQFMGSYEQYF
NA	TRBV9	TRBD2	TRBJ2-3	TGTGCCAGCAGCGTCAGAGGGGGGGCTAGCGGGGAAGATACGCAGTATTTT	CASSVRGGASGEDTQYF
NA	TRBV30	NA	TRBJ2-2	TGTGCCTGGAGTCAACGAAGGGGTCTGTGGACCGGGGAGCTGTTTTTT	CAWSQRRGLWTGELFF
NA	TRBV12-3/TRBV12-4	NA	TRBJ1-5	TGTGCCAGCAGTTTAGGTCGGTTCCAGCCCCAGCATTTT	CASSLGRFQPQHF
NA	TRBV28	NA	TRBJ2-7	TGTGCCAGCAGTTTCACGGGGACCTACGAGCAGTACTTC	CASSFTGTYEQYF
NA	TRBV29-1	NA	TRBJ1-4	TGCAGCGCCGAGGGGGGGTCCGATCATGAAAAACTGTTTTTT	CSAEGGSDHEKLFF
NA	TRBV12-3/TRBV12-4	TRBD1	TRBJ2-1	TGTGCAGCTGGGACAGGACCCTACAATGAGCAGTTCTTC	CAAGTGPYNEQFF
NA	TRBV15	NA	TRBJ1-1	TGTGCCACCAGCAGAGATCGGGTGAGGGATACTGAAGCTTTCTTT	CATSRDRVRDTEAFF
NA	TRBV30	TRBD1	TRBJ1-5	TGTGCCTGGAGCTACTCAGGGGGCGGTCAGCCCCAGCATTTT	CAWSYSGGGQPQHF